Below, 11 T cell receptor beta chains from the same sample are listed, as sequenced in a study of CD8 T cells in Susac syndrome (dated by TCRdb to the late 2010s). The protocol used for the library was the immunoSEQ multiplex PCR assay. RNA was extracted using the RNeasy kit, and about 0.5 to 1 ug of the RNA was reverse transcribed with random hexamers. The raw public data were reprocessed by TCRdb itself: fastp quality trimming at Q25, MiXCR clonotype calling, in-frame beta chains only. CDR3 protein sequences are deduplicated, and each keeps its most common genes and DNA. This sample has a few hundred thousand distinct CDR3 sequences in its table, and 85% to 95% of those were observed once. Approximately 0.07% of the sample comes from the top ten. The sequenced material came from CD4+ T cells from PBMCs. The receptors were sampled from a human donor with multiple sclerosis.

The chain links TRBV2 to TRBJ2-3, with a tentative D call TRBD2 (6 bases). Germline values: CDR1 SNHLY, CDR2 FYNNEI. The CDR3 spans 13 residues. The V end lost 6 bases, the J end lost 2 bases, and 9 bases lay between the germline ends. Written as DNA, the CDR3 is TGTGCCAGCAGCCGGGGGTACACAGATACGCAGTATTTT. The encoded protein is CASSRGYTDTQYF.

The chain is built from TRBV5-1 and TRBJ1-1; D gene ambiguous. Trimming took 1 base from V and 3 from J, leaving 13 bases between them. The germline V gene has CDR1 SGHRS and CDR2 YFSETQ. This CDR3 has 15 residues. Here the CDR3 reads CASSLTGFPDTEAFF. The CDR3 DNA reads as TGCGCCAGCAGCTTGACCGGCTTCCCTGACACTGAAGCTTTCTTT. Complete variable domain (other parts from reference TRBV5-1 and TRBJ1-1): KAGVTQTPRYLIKTRGQQVTLSCSPISGHRSVSWYQQTPGQGLQFLFEYFSETQRNKGNFPGRFSGRQFSNSRSEMNVSTLELGDSALYLCASSLTGFPDTEAFFGQGTRLTVV.

The chain uses TRBV29-1 and TRBJ1-1; D is perhaps TRBD1 (6 bases). The CDR3 has 12 amino acids. Looked up from germline, CDR1 is SQVTM and CDR2 is ANQGSEA. With 7 bases removed from V and 5 bases from J, the gap between germline ends came to 14 bases. The CDR3, as DNA: TGCAGCGGCCAACCCAGGGGTACTGAAGCTTTCTTT. Translating gives CSGQPRGTEAFF.

This chain joins TRBV7-2 and TRBJ1-5, with TRBD1 matching 9 bases. V was clipped by 3 bases and J by 11 bases; unmatched bases: 11. The length of the CDR3 is 15 residues. Per the germline V gene, CDR1 is SGHTA and CDR2 is FQGNSA. The CDR3 bases are TGTGCCAGCAGCTTGGACAGGGGCTCCCTGCCGTCCCAGCATTTT. Translation gives CASSLDRGSLPSQHF.

This chain links TRBV2 with TRBJ2-7, with 9 bases that match TRBD2. Germline lookup yields CDR1 SNHLY and CDR2 FYNNEI. The ends lost 6 bases at V and 3 bases at J; junction bases unmatched: 9. The CDR3 is made up of 15 amino acids. The CDR3 DNA sequence: TGTGCCAGCAGCTACCGGACTAGCGCGAACTACGAGCAGTACGTC. It yields the protein CASSYRTSANYEQYV.

The V call is TRBV28, the J call TRBJ1-6, with TRBD1 as a possible D gene (5 bases). Germline values: CDR1 MDHEN, CDR2 SYDVKM. V gave up 5 bases and J gave up 2 bases, with 13 bases separating them. The CDR3 runs to 16 residues. Here the CDR3 reads CASSIPGGTYNSPLHF. The DNA of the CDR3 is TGTGCCAGCAGTATCCCGGGGGGGACCTATAATTCACCCCTCCACTTT.

The rearrangement links TRBV28 to TRBJ1-1; D ambiguous. With 5 bases removed from V and 9 bases from J, the gap between germline ends came to 10 bases. This CDR3 is built from 11 residues. Per germline, CDR1 MDHEN and CDR2 SYDVKM. The CDR3 DNA reads TGTGCCAGCAGTACACGAACCCAAGCTTTCTTT. Translation: CASSTRTQAFF.

V is TRBV14 and J is TRBJ1-1; possible D gene TRBD1, 6 bases. The CDR3 consists of 15 residues. Germline CDR1 reads SGHDN; CDR2 reads FVKESK. Trimming left V 2 bases short and J 4 bases short, with 14 bases between. CDR3 nucleotides: TGTGCCAGCAGCCAAAACAGGGCTTTTATCACTGAAGCTTTCTTT. Protein product: CASSQNRAFITEAFF.

CDR3 coding DNA: TGTGCCTGGACAGCAGGGACCTCTGGAAACACCATATATTTT. Its protein is CAWTAGTSGNTIYF. The chain links TRBV30 to TRBJ1-3; D possibly corresponds to TRBD1 (5 bases). Trimming stripped 4 bases from V and 0 bases from J, with 10 bases between. The germline V gene encodes CDR1 GTSNPN and CDR2 SVGIG (reference sequence). CDR3 length equals 14 residues.

This clonotype was picked up one time. The rearrangement joins TRBV20-1 to TRBJ1-2, with 7 positions matching TRBD1. The junction had 7 bases not matched to a gene; V was cut back by 0 bases and J by 6 bases. This CDR3 region has 14 residues. CDR1 and CDR2 (germline): DFQATT, SNEGSKA (reference sequence). CDR3 DNA: TGCAGTGCTAGAGATCTCGACAGGGAGCATGGCTACACCTTC. Translation: CSARDLDREHGYTF.

The chain recombines TRBV2 with TRBJ1-5; D gene ambiguous. Trimming pared 7 bases from V and 5 bases from J, leaving 15 bases between. There are 14 residues in the CDR3. CDR1 SNHLY and CDR2 FYNNEI come from the germline V gene. For the CDR3, the DNA is TGTGCCAGCACCAAACTTACAACAGATCAGCCCCAGCATTTT. As protein: CASTKLTTDQPQHF.